One and the same sample provided the 14 T cell receptor beta chains below, sequenced in a study of T cell responses to AZD1222 COVID-19 vaccine. Clones were read by immunoSEQ multiplex PCR, and TCRdb kept only the in-frame ones, dropping some. The table has 110,000 to 150,000 clones, approximately 94% seen once; the top ten hold about 9.1%. This specimen was peripheral blood, taken on day 0 of AZD1222 vaccination. The receptors shown here come from an adult in good health.

The chain carries TRBV9 and TRBJ1-4; 7 nucleotides line up with TRBD1. V gave up 3 bases and J gave up 7 bases; unmatched junction bases: 9. Germline V gene lookup returns CDR1 SGDLS and CDR2 YYNGEE. This CDR3 has 15 residues. The CDR3 here is CASSGQGEAGEKLFF. DNA of the CDR3: TGTGCCAGCAGCGGACAGGGCGAAGCGGGTGAAAAACTGTTTTTT.

The rearrangement uses TRBV4-1 and TRBJ2-7; TRBD1 matches 10 bases. The V segment lost 0 bases and the J segment 3 bases; nucleotides outside the gene matches: 2. CDR3 length: 15 residues. Germline assignment: CDR1 MGHRA and CDR2 YSYEKL. The CDR3 is CASSQETGGDYEQYF. The CDR3 DNA follows: TGCGCCAGCAGCCAAGAGACAGGGGGCGACTACGAGCAGTACTTC.

The chain has TRBV6-2 or TRBV6-3 and TRBJ2-7; D is perhaps TRBD2 (6 bases). The CDR3 is 14 residues long. The V end lost 2 bases, the J end lost 2 bases, and 10 bases lay between the germline ends. Germline CDR1 MNHEY, CDR2 SVGEGT. This CDR3 reads CASSYGGKPYEQYF. The CDR3 DNA follows: TGTGCCAGCAGTTACGGGGGGAAACCCTACGAGCAGTACTTC.

The J gene is TRBJ1-1, the V gene TRBV12-3 or TRBV12-4; D is ambiguous. With 3 bases removed from V and 5 bases from J, the gap between germline ends came to 7 bases. This CDR3 is 12 amino acids long. The CDR3 DNA follows: TGTGCCAGCAGTTTCGACCGGACTGAAGCTTTCTTT. It translates to CASSFDRTEAFF.

In this sample, this clone turned up once. The J gene is TRBJ1-2, the V gene TRBV19; no definite D call. Germline assignment: CDR1 LNHDA and CDR2 SQIVND (reference sequence). The ends were cut back, 7 bases at V and 4 bases at J, with 22 bases in the middle. CDR3 length: 16 residues. The CDR3 nucleotides read TGTGCCAGTACGCCCCTGCACGGGAATCAAGGCTATGGCTACACCTTC. It specifies CASTPLHGNQGYGYTF. The whole variable domain, remainder taken from reference TRBV19 and TRBJ1-2, is DGGITQSPKYLFRKEGQNVTLSCEQNLNHDAMYWYRQDPGQGLRLIYYSQIVNDFQKGDIAEGYSVSREKKESFPLTVTSAQKNPTAFYLCASTPLHGNQGYGYTFGSGTRLTVV.

The rearrangement joins TRBV3-1 (or the pseudogene TRBV3-2) to TRBJ2-1; 9 bases agree with TRBD1. The CDR3 has 17 residues. V lost 2 bases, J lost 7 bases, and 12 bases stayed unmatched. Germline V CDR1 and CDR2: LGHDT, YNNKEL (reference sequence). DNA for the CDR3: TGTGCCAGCAGCCAAAGGGGAGGGAGGACAGGGGAGAATGAGCAGTTCTTC. Translation: CASSQRGGRTGENEQFF.

This chain joins TRBV29-1 and TRBJ2-2; D remains ambiguous. Germline CDR1 and CDR2: SQVTM and ANQGSEA. Trimming left V 4 bases short and J 1 base short, with 4 bases between. The CDR3 extends over 12 amino acids. The chain's CDR3 is CSVGVNTGELFF. The CDR3 DNA reads as TGCAGCGTTGGGGTGAACACCGGGGAGCTGTTTTTT.

The V gene is TRBV4-2, the J gene TRBJ1-1; TRBD1 matches 7 bases. This CDR3 region has 16 residues. J was trimmed by 7 bases and V by 3 bases; bases with no gene match: 14. CDR1 and CDR2 (germline): LGHNA, YNFKEQ. DNA of the CDR3: TGTGCCAGCAGCCACGATCCGGGACAGCCTTACTATGAAGCTTTCTTT. It specifies CASSHDPGQPYYEAFF.

This chain connects TRBV11-3 to TRBJ2-7; D unclear. Germline V gene data show CDR1 as SGHNT and CDR2 as YENEEA. This CDR3 contains 13 residues. Between the trimmed V and J ends, which lost 2 bases and 2 bases, there was a span of 7 bases. CDR3 sequence (DNA): TGTGCCAGCAGCTTATTTTCCACCTACGAGCAGTACTTC. Amino acid sequence: CASSLFSTYEQYF.

V is TRBV7-9 and J is TRBJ2-1; 7 nucleotides agree with TRBD1. CDR1 is SEHNR, CDR2 FQNEAQ, per germline (reference sequence). The V segment lost 4 bases and the J segment 0 bases; nucleotides outside the gene matches: 3. The CDR3 totals 15 residues. CDR3 in amino acids: CASSSTGSSYNEQFF. In nucleotides, the CDR3 is TGTGCCAGCAGCTCGACAGGGAGCTCCTACAATGAGCAGTTCTTC.

The rearrangement uses TRBV7-2 and TRBJ1-2; 8 bases align to TRBD1. Germline V lookup: CDR1 SGHTA, CDR2 FQGNSA. V lost 2 bases to trimming and J lost 7 bases; unmatched junction nucleotides: 12. The CDR3 runs 16 residues. For the CDR3, the DNA is TGTGCCAGCAGCTTAATAGCGGGGGCAGGGGGCAGTGGCTACACCTTC. Amino acids: CASSLIAGAGGSGYTF.

This rearrangement joins TRBV2 to TRBJ1-1; possible D gene TRBD1, 6 bases. This CDR3 has 13 residues. V lost 8 bases and J 7 bases, leaving 17 bases between the germline ends. Germline lookup yields CDR1 SNHLY and CDR2 FYNNEI. The CDR3 DNA reads as TGTGCCAGCCTCATGGGGGGGGCAAGTGAAGCTTTCTTT. It codes for CASLMGGASEAFF.

This chain connects TRBV5-5 to TRBJ1-3, with 7 bases aligning to TRBD1. Looked up from germline, CDR1 is SGHKS and CDR2 is YYEKEE (reference sequence). This CDR3 is 15 amino acids long. After removal of 4 bases from V and 4 bases from J, the junction contained 8 bases not matched to a gene. This chain's CDR3 is CASSAYRGDGNTIYF. In DNA form, the CDR3 reads TGTGCCAGCAGCGCGTACAGGGGTGACGGAAACACCATATATTTT.

J is TRBJ2-7 and V is TRBV4-1, with D possibly TRBD2 on 6 matching bases. There are 18 residues in the CDR3. Germline V CDR1 and CDR2: MGHRA, YSYEKL. Trimming took 2 bases from V and 1 from J, leaving 21 bases between them. The CDR3 protein is CASSQLAPPWEASYEQYF. Here the CDR3 DNA reads TGCGCCAGCAGCCAATTGGCCCCCCCGTGGGAGGCTTCCTACGAGCAGTACTTC.